Listed below are T cell receptor beta chains from one sample, sequenced in a study of CD8+ T cells in alopecia areata. Sequenced by immunoSEQ multiplex PCR; TCRdb stores in-frame clones only, minus some. Counted here are approximately 54,000 clones, about 96% occurring once; the ten biggest clones make up 20% to 30%. Sample: CD8+ T cells sorted from blood, taken at week 0. The source of these receptors is a human donor with alopecia areata. Each CDR3 is given with its conserved first and last residue. D genes are given only for firm matches. For some rows the clone size is stated as once, few or many, or as a class when expanded; others skip it.

j_gene | d_gene | abundance | v_gene | CDR3aa | CDR3nt
TRBJ2-7 | TRBD2 | . | TRBV5-1 | CASSRTSSYEQYF | TGCGCCAGCAGCCGGACTAGTAGCTACGAGCAGTACTTC
TRBJ1-1 | . | once | TRBV6-5 | CASSYSRAQTNTEAFF | TGTGCCAGCAGTTACTCGAGGGCTCAGACGAACACTGAAGCTTTCTTT
TRBJ2-7 | TRBD2 | . | TRBV29-1 | CSVEGLAGALYEQYF | TGCAGCGTTGAGGGCCTAGCGGGGGCCCTATACGAGCAGTACTTC
TRBJ2-2 | . | . | TRBV7-2 | CASEITNTGELFF | TGTGCCAGCGAGATAACGAACACCGGGGAGCTGTTTTTT
TRBJ2-7 | . | . | TRBV18 | CASSPPRGEESSYEQYF | TGTGCCAGCTCACCACCGCGAGGTGAGGAGTCCTCCTACGAGCAGTACTTC
TRBJ2-1 | . | . | TRBV2 | CASTGQSSYNEQFF | TGTGCCAGCACAGGCCAGAGCTCCTACAATGAGCAGTTCTTC
TRBJ2-2 | . | . | TRBV19 | CASSIALVTGELFF | TGTGCCAGTAGTATCGCTCTAGTCACCGGGGAGCTGTTTTTT
TRBJ2-1 | . | once | TRBV6-9 | CASIRDLNNEQFF | TGTGCCAGCATACGCGACCTAAACAATGAGCAGTTCTTC
TRBJ2-7 | . | . | TRBV21-1 | CASSKRPGLDGAEQYF | TGTGCCAGCAGCAAACGCCCGGGACTAGACGGCGCCGAGCAGTACTTC
TRBJ2-1 | . | . | TRBV19 | CASRDLYNEQFF | TGTGCCAGCCGGGACCTCTACAATGAGCAGTTCTTC
TRBJ2-5 | . | . | TRBV4-3 | CASSQSRGIQETQYF | TGCGCCAGCAGCCAGAGCCGGGGGATACAAGAGACCCAGTACTTC
TRBJ1-5 | TRBD1 | . | TRBV4-1 | CASSQEWTGDPTQHF | TGCGCCAGCAGCCAAGAGTGGACAGGGGATCCGACCCAGCATTTT
TRBJ2-1 | TRBD2 | . | TRBV27 | CASSLSGLAGDEQFF | TGTGCCAGCAGTTTATCTGGACTAGCGGGGGATGAGCAGTTCTTC
TRBJ1-1 | . | once | TRBV29-1 | CGSTGTEAFF | TGCGGCTCAACAGGGACTGAAGCTTTCTTT
TRBJ1-1 | . | . | TRBV7-9 | CASSLGHTRDTEAFF | TGTGCCAGCAGCTTAGGACACACTCGGGACACTGAAGCTTTCTTT
TRBJ1-1 | TRBD1 | . | TRBV5-5 | CASSLGTGAAWGTEAFF | TGTGCCAGCAGCTTGGGGACAGGGGCCGCGTGGGGCACTGAAGCTTTCTTT
TRBJ1-1 | TRBD1 | . | TRBV4-3 | CASSHSRGPFTEAFF | TGCGCCAGCAGCCATTCCAGGGGGCCCTTCACTGAAGCTTTCTTT
TRBJ2-1 | . | once | TRBV7-2 | CASSLAGGTEQFF | TGTGCCAGCAGCTTAGCGGGGGGCACTGAGCAGTTCTTC
TRBJ2-1 | . | . | TRBV5-6 | CASSLGSYEQFF | TGTGCCAGCAGCCTCGGGAGCTATGAGCAGTTCTTC
TRBJ2-5 | . | once | TRBV2 | CASRSMAVEETQYF | TGTGCCAGCAGGTCCATGGCGGTGGAAGAGACCCAGTACTTC
TRBJ2-3 | . | . | TRBV30 | CAWNRDTTDTQYF | TGTGCCTGGAATCGGGACACTACAGATACGCAGTATTTT
TRBJ2-2 | TRBD1 | once | TRBV18 | CASSRIRQGARTGELFF | TGTGCCAGCTCACGCATCCGACAGGGGGCACGGACCGGGGAGCTGTTTTTT
TRBJ2-3 | . | . | TRBV2 | CASKQGSTDTQYF | TGTGCCAGCAAGCAGGGTAGCACAGATACGCAGTATTTT
TRBJ1-1 | . | . | TRBV5-5 | CASSLKTEGNTEAFF | TGTGCCAGCAGCTTGAAAACGGAGGGGAACACTGAAGCTTTCTTT
TRBJ2-7 | TRBD2 | . | TRBV5-1 | CASSLGTSGTYEQYF | TGCGCCAGCAGCTTGGGGACTAGCGGAACCTACGAGCAGTACTTC
TRBJ1-6 | . | . | TRBV27 | CASSPHAGDNSPLHF | TGTGCCAGCAGTCCCCACGCGGGGGATAATTCACCCCTCCACTTT
TRBJ2-7 | . | . | TRBV7-2 | CASSWTATSYEQYF | TGTGCCAGCAGCTGGACAGCGACTTCGTACGAGCAGTACTTC
TRBJ2-7 | . | . | TRBV11-1 | CASSLDEASSYEQYF | TGTGCCAGCAGCTTAGATGAGGCGAGCTCCTACGAGCAGTACTTC
TRBJ2-3 | TRBD2 | . | TRBV6-5 | CASSYTSGGAPDTQYF | TGTGCCAGCAGTTACACTAGCGGGGGGGCCCCAGATACGCAGTATTTT
TRBJ2-7 | TRBD2 | . | TRBV4-1 | CASSQDSGGAVYEQYF | TGCGCCAGCAGCCAAGACAGCGGGGGGGCCGTCTACGAGCAGTACTTC
TRBJ2-7 | TRBD1 | . | TRBV6-5 | CASSLQGGHEQYF | TGTGCCAGCAGTTTACAGGGGGGACACGAGCAGTACTTC
TRBJ1-2 | . | . | TRBV4-1 | CASSRIKDGYGYTF | TGCGCCAGCAGCCGGATAAAGGACGGCTATGGCTACACCTTC
TRBJ2-1 | . | . | TRBV29-1 | CSVTPLGTEQFF | TGCAGCGTGACTCCGCTAGGGACTGAGCAGTTCTTC
TRBJ2-2 | . | . | TRBV30 | CASHRRGGDDGELFF | TGTGCCTCCCACCGGAGAGGGGGTGATGACGGGGAGCTGTTTTTT
TRBJ1-1 | . | . | TRBV4-1 | CASSQPRQNTEAFF | TGCGCCAGCAGCCAACCTAGGCAAAACACTGAAGCTTTCTTT
TRBJ2-1 | . | . | TRBV7-2 | CASSLKVGSPHEQFF | TGTGCCAGCAGCTTAAAGGTGGGCTCACCGCATGAGCAGTTCTTC
TRBJ2-1 | . | . | TRBV2 | CASTDRSSYNEQFF | TGTGCCAGCACGGACCGTAGCTCCTACAATGAGCAGTTCTTC
TRBJ1-4 | TRBD1 | . | TRBV7-9 | CASRGQPGQDNEKLFF | TGTGCCAGCAGGGGACAGCCGGGACAGGACAATGAAAAACTGTTTTTT
TRBJ2-7 | . | . | TRBV4-3 | CASSQTGGGVYEQYF | TGCGCCAGCAGCCAAACTGGCGGGGGCGTATACGAGCAGTACTTC
TRBJ1-6 | TRBD1 | . | TRBV2 | CASSSGQGFNSPLHF | TGTGCCAGCAGTTCGGGACAGGGCTTTAATTCACCCCTCCACTTT